This is a list of T cell receptor beta chains from one sample in a study of blood T cell repertoires in COVID-19. Generated by immunoSEQ multiplex PCR, the TCRdb table keeps only in-frame clones and is missing some. The sample has tens of thousands of clones; less than 90% are singletons. The sample was peripheral blood. These receptors all stem from a man of 80 years or more with acute or convalescent COVID-19. Both conserved end residues are trimmed from each CDR3. The D gene is left open where the match is weak.

D gene: TRBD1; J gene: TRBJ1-2; V gene: TRBV5-1; CDR3 protein: ASSPGTVYGYT
D gene: TRBD2; J gene: TRBJ2-5; V gene: TRBV6-1; CDR3 protein: ASSEILAGTSWGHQETQY
D gene: -; J gene: TRBJ2-1; V gene: TRBV3-1/TRBV3-2; CDR3 protein: ASSQDYGGTAF
D gene: TRBD1; J gene: TRBJ1-6; V gene: TRBV5-4; CDR3 protein: ASSFGQGGSPLH
D gene: TRBD2; J gene: TRBJ2-7; V gene: TRBV7-8; CDR3 protein: ASSRVHYRAGGPAYEQY
D gene: -; J gene: TRBJ2-3; V gene: TRBV18; CDR3 protein: ASSPLQSTDTQY
D gene: -; J gene: TRBJ1-1; V gene: TRBV3-1/TRBV3-2; CDR3 protein: ASSRTDTEAF
D gene: TRBD1; J gene: TRBJ1-1; V gene: TRBV29-1; CDR3 protein: SVTGTGGFGTEAF
D gene: TRBD1; J gene: TRBJ1-1; V gene: TRBV27; CDR3 protein: ASSYDRGGAEAF
D gene: TRBD1; J gene: TRBJ1-5; V gene: TRBV10-3; CDR3 protein: AISQGAGNQPQH
D gene: TRBD2; J gene: TRBJ2-1; V gene: TRBV27; CDR3 protein: ASSSRTSGARNEQF